The 24 T cell receptor beta chains presented below share a single source sample, sequenced in a study of blood T cell repertoires in COVID-19. Using immunoSEQ multiplex PCR, the repertoire was profiled, and TCRdb retains in-frame clones only, with some absent. The data show roughly 200,000 clones, about 90% seen once. Sequenced input: PBMCs or T cells enriched from blood (not recorded which). The receptors stem from a woman under 40 with acute COVID-19.

A single count supports this clone. The chain couples TRBV10-2 to TRBJ1-4, with a tentative D call TRBD1 (5 bases). The germline CDR1 and CDR2 sequences are WSHSY and SAAADI. The CDR3 is 13 amino acids. The ends were cut back, 4 bases at V and 4 bases at J, with 7 bases in the middle. CDR3 amino acids: CASSGDSNEKLFF. The CDR3 coding sequence is TGCGCCAGCAGTGGAGACAGTAATGAAAAACTGTTTTTT.

J is TRBJ2-7 and V is TRBV30; a possible D gene is TRBD1 (6 bases). Between the trimmed V and J ends, which lost 0 bases and 9 bases, there was a span of 12 bases. Germline V gene lookup returns CDR1 GTSNPN and CDR2 SVGIG (reference sequence). The CDR3 loop spans 12 amino acids. The CDR3: CAWSVQGFGQYF. The CDR3 nucleotides read TGTGCCTGGAGTGTACAGGGCTTCGGGCAGTACTTC.

J is TRBJ1-5 and V is TRBV6-2 or TRBV6-3; weak D call: TRBD1 (5 bases). CDR1 is MNHEY, CDR2 SVGEGT, per germline. The CDR3 length is 16 residues. The V end lost 5 bases, the J end lost 6 bases, and 20 bases lay between the germline ends. The CDR3 protein is CASSARGRPGSQPQHF. The CDR3 coding sequence is TGTGCCAGCAGTGCTAGGGGCCGACCCGGGTCTCAGCCCCAGCATTTT.

The chain couples TRBV19 to TRBJ1-1; maybe TRBD1 (6 bases). The CDR3 runs to 14 residues. V was cut by 5 bases and J by 5 bases, with 15 bases left in between. The V gene's germline CDR1 is LNHDA and CDR2 SQIVND (reference sequence). The CDR3 bases are TGTGCCAGTAGTGCCAGGGGTGTAGAGACTGAAGCTTTCTTT. Its protein product is CASSARGVETEAFF.

This CDR3 is CASSLPPTEETQYF. The CDR3 DNA is TGTGCCAGCAGCTTGCCCCCCACAGAAGAGACCCAGTACTTC. This rearrangement joins TRBV7-8 to TRBJ2-5, with D unresolved. The CDR3 loop spans 14 amino acids. Trimming stripped 3 bases from V and 3 bases from J, with 11 bases between. Germline V gives CDR1 SGHVS, CDR2 FQNEAQ.

The J gene is TRBJ2-2, the V gene TRBV9; TRBD1 matches at 7 bases. Trimming removed 0 bases from V and 5 bases from J; junction bases left unmatched: 1. Germline lookup yields CDR1 SGDLS and CDR2 YYNGEE. The CDR3 has 14 residues. The CDR3 region has the DNA TGTGCCAGCAGCGTAGCCAGGGGGACCGGGGAGCTGTTTTTT. Its protein product is CASSVARGTGELFF.

This clone was recorded once. Here the CDR3 DNA reads TGTGCCTGGGACCTCTCGGGTATGGCCTACAATGAGCAGTTCTTC. It yields the protein CAWDLSGMAYNEQFF. The chain links TRBV30 to TRBJ2-1; no definite D call. Trimming stripped 5 bases from V and 2 bases from J, with 16 bases between. This CDR3 has 15 amino acids. Germline CDR1 and CDR2: GTSNPN and SVGIG (reference sequence).

The chain has TRBV27 and TRBJ1-2; 9 bases are a match to TRBD1. CDR1 is MNHEY and CDR2 is SMNVEV in the germline V gene (reference sequence). V trimming: 2 bases; J trimming: 2 bases; junction bases outside the gene matches: 6. The CDR3 totals 16 residues. The CDR3 region has the DNA TGTGCCAGCAGTTTAGCATACAGGGGGCACAACTATGGCTACACCTTC. It is translated as CASSLAYRGHNYGYTF.

The rearrangement uses TRBV7-9 and TRBJ2-3; TRBD2 matches 8 bases. The germline gives CDR1 SEHNR, CDR2 FQNEAQ (reference sequence). The CDR3 length is 14 residues. J gave up 2 bases and V 8 bases, and 6 bases lay outside the gene matches. The CDR3 DNA reads as TGTGCCAGCTTGGTAGCGGGGATCACAGATACGCAGTATTTT. This sequence encodes CASLVAGITDTQYF. The whole variable domain, remainder taken from reference TRBV7-9 and TRBJ2-3, is DTGVSQNPRHKITKRGQNVTFRCDPISEHNRLYWYRQTLGQGPEFLTYFQNEAQLEKSRLLSDRFSAERPKGSFSTLEIQRTEQGDSAMYLCASLVAGITDTQYFGPGTRLTVL.

This chain joins TRBV4-2 and TRBJ2-7, with a possible D match to TRBD2 (6 bases). Germline V gives CDR1 LGHNA, CDR2 YNFKEQ. Between the trimmed V and J ends, which lost 4 bases and 3 bases, there was a span of 25 bases. This CDR3 is 18 amino acids long. The CDR3 coding sequence is TGTGCCAGCAGCCCGCTCACCATGGGGGGTATGCAGCTCTACGAGCAGTACTTC. Translated: CASSPLTMGGMQLYEQYF.

The gene calls are TRBV30 and TRBJ1-1, with D unresolved. This CDR3 comprises 13 residues. V shed 0 bases and J shed 2 bases, with 7 bases lying between them. Germline CDR1 reads GTSNPN; CDR2 reads SVGIG (reference sequence). The CDR3 coding sequence is TGTGCCTGGAGTGTTGTGGGCAACACTGAAGCTTTCTTT. Residues: CAWSVVGNTEAFF.

Points on this clone: The same CDR3 also results from other DNA sequences found in this sample. The chain uses TRBV7-9 and TRBJ2-3, with unresolved D. CDR3 length: 14 residues. V dropped 2 bases and J dropped 1 base, with 7 bases sitting between them. Germline V gene sequence: CDR1 SEHNR, CDR2 FQNEAQ (reference sequence). CDR3 sequence: CASSLSAGTDTQYF. DNA of the CDR3: TGTGCCAGCAGCTTAAGCGCCGGCACAGATACGCAGTATTTT. The full variable domain, rest sourced from reference TRBV7-9 and TRBJ2-3, is DTGVSQNPRHKITKRGQNVTFRCDPISEHNRLYWYRQTLGQGPEFLTYFQNEAQLEKSRLLSDRFSAERPKGSFSTLEIQRTEQGDSAMYLCASSLSAGTDTQYFGPGTRLTVL.

The chain links TRBV27 to TRBJ1-4, with TRBD1 identical over 8 bases. Losses at the gene ends were 5 bases for V and 6 bases for J; bases not matched to a gene: 8. The CDR3 contains 15 residues. Germline V gene data show CDR1 as MNHEY and CDR2 as SMNVEV (reference sequence). In nucleotides, the CDR3 is TGTGCCAGCAGTGCAGGGGGCCGGGGGGATGAAAAACTGTTTTTT. Translated: CASSAGGRGDEKLFF.

This chain connects TRBV7-2 to TRBJ1-2; D ambiguous. The CDR3 runs 17 residues. CDR1 and CDR2 from the germline V gene are SGHTA and FQGNSA. Trimming pared 5 bases from V and 0 bases from J, leaving 19 bases between. Here the CDR3 reads CASSPQYVGTSNYGYTF. The DNA of the CDR3 is TGTGCCAGCAGCCCTCAATACGTGGGCACGTCTAACTATGGCTACACCTTC.

The chain is built from TRBV5-1 and TRBJ2-1; the match to TRBD1 covers 10 bases. The V gene end was trimmed by 3 bases and the J gene end by 2 bases; junction bases not matched to a gene: 5. The CDR3 sequence is 16 residues long. Looked up from germline, CDR1 is SGHRS and CDR2 is YFSETQ. The CDR3 reads CASSWAGQGAYNEQFF. The CDR3 coding sequence is TGCGCCAGCAGCTGGGCCGGACAGGGGGCCTACAATGAGCAGTTCTTC. Combining the CDR3 with reference TRBV5-1 and TRBJ2-1 gives the whole variable domain KAGVTQTPRYLIKTRGQQVTLSCSPISGHRSVSWYQQTPGQGLQFLFEYFSETQRNKGNFPGRFSGRQFSNSRSEMNVSTLELGDSALYLCASSWAGQGAYNEQFFGPGTRLTVL.

The chain is built from TRBV9 and TRBJ1-1; 7 bases line up with TRBD1. V lost 2 bases to trimming and J lost 4 bases; unmatched junction nucleotides: 5. Germline CDR1 is SGDLS and CDR2 is YYNGEE. The CDR3 is 14 amino acids. This CDR3 is CASSVGQDGTEAFF. The DNA for the CDR3 is TGTGCCAGCAGCGTTGGACAGGACGGCACTGAAGCTTTCTTT.

V gene TRBV6-5 combines with J gene TRBJ1-1; 8 positions agree with TRBD1. V was clipped by 2 bases and J by 4 bases; unmatched bases: 6. CDR1 and CDR2 from the germline V gene are MNHEY and SVGAGI. The CDR3 extends over 15 amino acids. CDR3: CASSYGRGLGTEAFF. The DNA of the CDR3 is TGTGCCAGCAGTTACGGCAGGGGGCTCGGCACTGAAGCTTTCTTT.

In its sample, this clone was seen once. The CDR3 nucleotides read TGTGCCAGCAGTGAAGGGGCGGGGGAGCTTAATGAAAAACTGTTTTTT. As protein: CASSEGAGELNEKLFF. This sequence joins TRBV6-1 and TRBJ1-4; D may be TRBD1 (5 bases). The CDR3 is made up of 16 amino acids. V lost 1 base, J lost 4 bases, and 13 bases lay in between. Looked up from germline, CDR1 is MNHNS and CDR2 is SASEGT.

The genes are TRBV10-3 and TRBJ1-2, with no clear D. Germline V gene data show CDR1 as ENHRY and CDR2 as SYGVKD. Trimming took 8 bases from V and 4 from J, leaving 11 bases between them. The length of the CDR3 is 12 residues. CDR3 sequence: CAILAPIYGYTF. The CDR3 nucleotides read TGTGCCATCTTGGCCCCCATCTATGGCTACACCTTC.

This clone was seen a few times. The chain joins TRBV15 to TRBJ2-4; 14 bases line up with TRBD2. Trimming cost V 4 bases and J 8 bases; bases outside gene matches: 1. The CDR3 runs 14 residues. CDR1 is LNHNV and CDR2 is YYDKDF in the germline V gene (reference sequence). The CDR3, as DNA: TGTGCCACCAGCAAGGGACTAGCGGGGGACATTCAGTACTTC. Its protein product is CATSKGLAGDIQYF.

The rearrangement joins TRBV27 to TRBJ2-7; 8 bases are a match to TRBD1. V lost 0 bases and J lost 3; bases outside the gene matches: 13. The length of the CDR3 is 18 residues. Germline lookup yields CDR1 MNHEY and CDR2 SMNVEV (reference sequence). CDR3 nucleotide sequence: TGTGCCAGCAGTTTATCGGGGCAGGGGGCGGACGATGTCTACGAGCAGTACTTC. Its protein product is CASSLSGQGADDVYEQYF.

The chain combines TRBV3-1 (or the pseudogene TRBV3-2) with TRBJ1-1; D is possibly TRBD1 (5 bases). The germline gives CDR1 LGHDT, CDR2 YNNKEL (reference sequence). The germline V and J ends were trimmed by 2 bases and 11 bases, with 15 bases remaining between them. The CDR3 has 13 residues. CDR3: CASSQNTGEGAFF. In DNA, the CDR3 is TGTGCCAGCAGCCAAAACACGGGAGAGGGGGCTTTCTTT.

The J gene is TRBJ1-1, the V gene TRBV9; no reliable D call. This CDR3 is 14 amino acids long. The V gene lost 0 bases and the J gene lost 0 bases, with 6 bases spanning the gap. Looked up from germline, CDR1 is SGDLS and CDR2 is YYNGEE. The CDR3 is CASSVGELNTEAFF. The CDR3 DNA reads as TGTGCCAGCAGCGTAGGGGAGTTGAACACTGAAGCTTTCTTT.

The rearrangement links TRBV5-1 to TRBJ2-5; 12 bases line up with TRBD1. Germline loops: CDR1 SGHRS, CDR2 YFSETQ. This CDR3 spans 14 amino acids. With 5 bases clipped from V and 5 bases from J, the junction kept 4 bases outside the gene matches. The CDR3 spells CASSTGTGGETQYF. For the CDR3, the DNA is TGCGCCAGCAGTACCGGGACAGGGGGCGAGACCCAGTACTTC. The full variable domain, rest sourced from reference TRBV5-1 and TRBJ2-5, is KAGVTQTPRYLIKTRGQQVTLSCSPISGHRSVSWYQQTPGQGLQFLFEYFSETQRNKGNFPGRFSGRQFSNSRSEMNVSTLELGDSALYLCASSTGTGGETQYFGPGTRLLVL.